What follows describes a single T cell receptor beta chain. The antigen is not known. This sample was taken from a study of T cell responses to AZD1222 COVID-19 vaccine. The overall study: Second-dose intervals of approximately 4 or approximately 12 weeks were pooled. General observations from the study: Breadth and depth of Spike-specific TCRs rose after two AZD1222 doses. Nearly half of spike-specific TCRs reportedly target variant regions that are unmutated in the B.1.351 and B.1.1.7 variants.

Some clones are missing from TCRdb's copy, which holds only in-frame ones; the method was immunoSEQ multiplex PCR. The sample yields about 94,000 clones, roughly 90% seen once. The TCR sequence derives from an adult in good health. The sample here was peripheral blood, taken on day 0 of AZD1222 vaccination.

CDR3 loop: CASSPPGAGTNEKLFF. DNA for the CDR3: TGTGCCAGCAGCCCTCCGGGGGCGGGCACTAATGAAAAACTGTTTTTT. The genes are TRBV9 and TRBJ1-4; TRBD1 is a possible D gene (6 bases). This CDR3 has 16 amino acids. Germline loops: CDR1 SGDLS, CDR2 YYNGEE. V dropped 4 bases and J dropped 2 bases, with 15 bases sitting between them.